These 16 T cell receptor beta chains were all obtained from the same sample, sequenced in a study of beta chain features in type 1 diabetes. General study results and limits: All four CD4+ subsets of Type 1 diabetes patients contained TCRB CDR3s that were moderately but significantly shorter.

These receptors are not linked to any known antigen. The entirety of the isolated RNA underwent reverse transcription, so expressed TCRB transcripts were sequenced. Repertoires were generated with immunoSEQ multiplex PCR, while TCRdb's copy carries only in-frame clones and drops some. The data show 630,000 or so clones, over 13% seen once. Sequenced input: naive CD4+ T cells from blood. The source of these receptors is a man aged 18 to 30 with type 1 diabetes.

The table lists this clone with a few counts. The CDR3 DNA reads as TGCGCCAGCAGCATACGAAGGGGGGGAGTAAACAATGAGCAGTTCTTC. It encodes CASSIRRGGVNNEQFF. The chain uses TRBV4-1 and TRBJ2-1; tentative D call: TRBD2 (7 bases). Germline lookup yields CDR1 MGHRA and CDR2 YSYEKL. This CDR3 has 16 amino acids. Between the trimmed V and J ends, which lost 5 bases and 5 bases, there was a span of 19 bases.

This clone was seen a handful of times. CDR3 DNA sequence: TGTGCCAGCTCACCTCCCGGGACAGGGGGGGATGAGCAGTTCTTC. Translating it yields CASSPPGTGGDEQFF. The chain employs TRBV18 and TRBJ2-1; 11 bases are shared with TRBD1. J lost 8 bases, V lost 3 bases, and 6 bases had no gene match. The CDR3 sequence is 15 residues long. CDR1 and CDR2 (germline): KGHSH, LQKENI. The full variable domain, rest sourced from reference TRBV18 and TRBJ2-1, is NAGVMQNPRHLVRRRGQEARLRCSPMKGHSHVYWYRQLPEEGLKFMVYLQKENIIDESGMPKERFSAEFPKEGPSILRIQQVVRGDSAAYFCASSPPGTGGDEQFFGPGTRLTVL.

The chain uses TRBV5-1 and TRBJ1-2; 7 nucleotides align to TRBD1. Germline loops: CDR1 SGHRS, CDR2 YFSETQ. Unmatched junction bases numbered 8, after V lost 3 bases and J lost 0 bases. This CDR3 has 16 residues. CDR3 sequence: CASSSRGTDSNYGYTF. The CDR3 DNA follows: TGCGCCAGCAGCTCCAGAGGGACAGATTCTAACTATGGCTACACCTTC.

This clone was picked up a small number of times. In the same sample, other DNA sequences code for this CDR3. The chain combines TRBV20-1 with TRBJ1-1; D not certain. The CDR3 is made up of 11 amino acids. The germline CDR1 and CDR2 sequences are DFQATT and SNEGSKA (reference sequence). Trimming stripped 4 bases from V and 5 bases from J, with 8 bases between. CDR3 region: CSAIGSTEAFF. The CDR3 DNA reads TGCAGTGCTATAGGCAGTACTGAAGCTTTCTTT.

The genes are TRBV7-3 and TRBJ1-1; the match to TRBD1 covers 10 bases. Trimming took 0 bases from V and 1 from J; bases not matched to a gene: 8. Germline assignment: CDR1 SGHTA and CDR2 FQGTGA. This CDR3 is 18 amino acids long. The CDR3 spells CASSLTIDRGLGNTEAFF. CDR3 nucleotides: TGTGCCAGCAGCTTAACTATCGACAGGGGGCTCGGGAACACTGAAGCTTTCTTT.

The CDR3 bases are TGTGCCAGCAGAAACCGTCTGGACAGCCTGTGGCAGTTCTTC. Amino acids: CASRNRLDSLWQFF. This sequence joins TRBV6-5 and TRBJ2-1; maybe TRBD1 (6 bases). V was shortened by 6 bases and J by 12 bases, with 21 bases between the two germline ends. In germline, CDR1 is MNHEY, CDR2 SVGAGI. CDR3 size: 14 residues.

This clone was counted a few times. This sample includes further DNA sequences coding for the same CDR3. The CDR3 loop reads CASSLGRVNEKLFF. The CDR3 DNA reads as TGTGCCAGCAGCTTGGGGAGGGTAAATGAAAAACTGTTTTTT. The chain has TRBV7-9 and TRBJ1-4; D ambiguous. The CDR3 extends over 14 amino acids. V dropped 3 bases and J dropped 5 bases, with 10 bases sitting between them. CDR1 SEHNR and CDR2 FQNEAQ come from the germline V gene (reference sequence).

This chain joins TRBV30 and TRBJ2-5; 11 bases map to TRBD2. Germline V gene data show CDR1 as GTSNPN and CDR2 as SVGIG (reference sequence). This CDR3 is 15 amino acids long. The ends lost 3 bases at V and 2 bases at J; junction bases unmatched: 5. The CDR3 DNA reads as TGTGCCTGGAGATTCGGACTAGCGGGTCAAGAGACCCAGTACTTC. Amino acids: CAWRFGLAGQETQYF.

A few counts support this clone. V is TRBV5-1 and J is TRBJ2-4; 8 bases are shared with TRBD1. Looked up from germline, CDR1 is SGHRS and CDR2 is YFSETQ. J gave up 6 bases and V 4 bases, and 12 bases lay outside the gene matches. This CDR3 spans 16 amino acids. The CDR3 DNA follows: TGCGCCAGCAGCCCAGAACCGGGACAGGTGGGAAACATTCAGTACTTC. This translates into CASSPEPGQVGNIQYF.

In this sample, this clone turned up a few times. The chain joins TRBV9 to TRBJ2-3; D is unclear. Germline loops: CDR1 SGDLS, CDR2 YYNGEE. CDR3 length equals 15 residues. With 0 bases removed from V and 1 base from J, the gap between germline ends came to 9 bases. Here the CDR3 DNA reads TGTGCCAGCAGCGTAGACCCCGTGGGCACAGATACGCAGTATTTT. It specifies CASSVDPVGTDTQYF. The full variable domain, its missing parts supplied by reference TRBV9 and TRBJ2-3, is DSGVTQTPKHLITATGQRVTLRCSPRSGDLSVYWYQQSLDQGLQFLIQYYNGEERAKGNILERFSAQQFPDLHSELNLSSLELGDSALYFCASSVDPVGTDTQYFGPGTRLTVL.

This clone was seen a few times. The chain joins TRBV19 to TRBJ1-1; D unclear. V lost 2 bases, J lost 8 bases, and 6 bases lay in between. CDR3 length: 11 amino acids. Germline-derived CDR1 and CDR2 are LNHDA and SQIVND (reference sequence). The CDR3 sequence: CASSIRREAFF. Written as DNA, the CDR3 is TGTGCCAGTAGTATACGTCGAGAAGCTTTCTTT.

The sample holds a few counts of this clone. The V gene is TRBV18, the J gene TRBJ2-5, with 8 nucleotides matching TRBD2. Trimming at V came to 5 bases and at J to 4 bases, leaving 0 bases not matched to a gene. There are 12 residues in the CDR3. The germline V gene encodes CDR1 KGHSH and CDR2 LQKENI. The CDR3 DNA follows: TGTGCCAGCTCAACTAGCGGAGAGACCCAGTACTTC. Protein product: CASSTSGETQYF.

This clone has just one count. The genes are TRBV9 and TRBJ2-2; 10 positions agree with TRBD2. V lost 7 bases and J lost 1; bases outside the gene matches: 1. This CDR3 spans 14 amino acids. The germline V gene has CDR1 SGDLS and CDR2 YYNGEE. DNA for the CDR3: TGTGCCAGCGGGACTAGCGAGAACACCGGGGAGCTGTTTTTT. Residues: CASGTSENTGELFF.

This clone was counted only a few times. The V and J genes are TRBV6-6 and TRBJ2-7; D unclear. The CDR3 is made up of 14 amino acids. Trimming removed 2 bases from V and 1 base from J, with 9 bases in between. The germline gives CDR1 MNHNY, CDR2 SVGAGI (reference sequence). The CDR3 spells CASSYPHRSYEQYF. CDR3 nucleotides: TGTGCCAGCAGTTACCCCCATCGGTCCTACGAGCAGTACTTC.

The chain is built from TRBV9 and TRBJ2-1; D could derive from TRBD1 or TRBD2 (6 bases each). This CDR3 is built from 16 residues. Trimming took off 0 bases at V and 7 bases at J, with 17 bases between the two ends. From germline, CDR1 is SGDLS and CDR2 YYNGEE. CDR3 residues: CASSVDPGARRNEQFF. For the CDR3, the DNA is TGTGCCAGCAGCGTAGACCCGGGGGCGCGGAGGAATGAGCAGTTCTTC.

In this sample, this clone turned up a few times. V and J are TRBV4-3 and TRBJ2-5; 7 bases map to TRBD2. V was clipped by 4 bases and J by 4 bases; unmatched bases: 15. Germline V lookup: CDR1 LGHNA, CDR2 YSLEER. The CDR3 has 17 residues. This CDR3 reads CASSPRAPLGGGETQYF. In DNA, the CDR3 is TGCGCCAGCAGCCCTCGGGCGCCACTGGGCGGGGGAGAGACCCAGTACTTC.